This T cell receptor (beta chain) derives from a study of blood T cell repertoires in COVID-19. Per the authors' pipeline: Using reference gene primer amplification, nucleated cell counts were estimated. Profiled with immunoSEQ multiplex PCR; TCRdb holds only in-frame clones, not every one. Clone size and the V and J calls come from that table; the DNA yielded D and trimming. This table holds around 250,000 clones, less than 90% found once. This receptor was obtained from a man in his fifties or sixties who had recovered from COVID-19. The sequencing input was peripheral blood.

The CDR3 reads CAWKAGTGDNSPLHF. The CDR3 nucleotides read TGTGCCTGGAAAGCCGGGACAGGGGATAATTCACCCCTCCACTTT. The V and J genes are TRBV30 and TRBJ1-6, with TRBD1 matching over 10 bases. Germline CDR1 is GTSNPN and CDR2 is SVGIG (reference sequence). The V and J ends lost 4 bases and 5 bases, in that order; junction bases with no gene match: 5. The CDR3 runs 15 residues.